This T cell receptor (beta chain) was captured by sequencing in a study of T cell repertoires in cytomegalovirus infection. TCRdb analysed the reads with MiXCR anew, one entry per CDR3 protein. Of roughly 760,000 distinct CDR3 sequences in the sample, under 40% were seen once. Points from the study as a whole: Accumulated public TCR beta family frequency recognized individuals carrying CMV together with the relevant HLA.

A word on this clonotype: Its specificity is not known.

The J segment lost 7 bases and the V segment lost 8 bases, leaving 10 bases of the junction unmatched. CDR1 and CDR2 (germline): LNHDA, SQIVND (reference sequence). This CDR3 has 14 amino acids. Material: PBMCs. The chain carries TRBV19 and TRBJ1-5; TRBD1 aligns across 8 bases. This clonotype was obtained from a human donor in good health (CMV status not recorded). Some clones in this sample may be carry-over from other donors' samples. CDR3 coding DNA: TGTGCCAGTCGACTCAGGGGGCAGAGGCAGCCCCAGCATTTT. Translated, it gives CASRLRGQRQPQHF.